The present entry profiles one T cell receptor (beta chain) with its context. The ends lost 5 bases at V and 5 bases at J; junction bases unmatched: 4. Germline values: CDR1 MDHEN, CDR2 SYDVKM. The CDR3 covers 14 residues. The record originates from a study of control samples from healthy donors and cancer patients. Only in-frame clones appear in the TCRdb table, and some are missing; sequencing was by immunoSEQ multiplex PCR. Seen here are roughly 150,000 clones, roughly 88% observed once, and the top ten hold 1.5% to 2%. The origin of this receptor is a man between 18 and 35 years old in good health. The chain recombines TRBV28 with TRBJ2-2, with 8 positions matching TRBD1. What was sequenced was blood. The CDR3 loop is CASSPTGETGELFF. CDR3 nucleotides: TGTGCCAGCAGTCCGACAGGGGAAACCGGGGAGCTGTTTTTT.